Below, one T cell receptor beta chain is given with its context. Its antigen remains unidentified. This CDR3 comprises 13 residues. The V end was cut by 4 bases, the J end by 5 bases, with 9 bases between. The germline V gene encodes CDR1 MNHNY and CDR2 SVGAGI (reference sequence). Assay: immunoSEQ multiplex PCR; the TCRdb copy retains only in-frame clones and omits some. The sample contains over 850,000 clones, 75% to 85% of which appear only once. Each donor was a Caucasian adult residing in Nashville, Tennessee. The sample originates from a study of shared clonotypes between healthy human individuals. Study context: The study used three CD4 naive, three CD4 memory, two CD8 naive and one CD8 memory plate per donor.

Regarding the study as a whole: Relative to memory subsets, naive subsets generally showed larger estimated richness. It was the few donors that limited the genetic and exposure-history diversity represented.

The TCR comes from a man between 18 and 29 years old in good health. Some clones in this sample may be carry-over from other donors' samples. Sequenced input: memory CD4+ T cells from PBMCs. Subset noted: CD45RA-negative fraction. The J gene is TRBJ1-5, the V gene TRBV6-6, with D perhaps matching TRBD1 (5 bases). CDR3 in DNA: TGTGCCAGCAGTTCGCAGGGAGATCAGCCCCAGCATTTT. It is translated as CASSSQGDQPQHF.